This T cell receptor (beta chain) was recorded in a study of human T cells and chemical hapten exposure. MiXCR, applied by TCRdb to the RACE reads, yields one record per CDR3 protein. Of 180,000 or so distinct CDR3 sequences detected, approximately 15% appear once; the ten largest clones hold about 1.7%. Time point reported: patch test 1, 2 weeks after DPC sensitization. Treatment given: therapeutic diphenylcyclopropenone sensitization with weekly scalp DPC. Germline CDR1 is MNHEY and CDR2 is SVGEGT. V was clipped by 8 bases and J by 0 bases, with 17 bases between them. This CDR3 is built from 16 residues. This clonotype was picked up many times.

The specimen was whole blood, collected in connection with sensitization to the hapten diphenylcyclopropenone (DPC). The chain joins TRBV6-2 or TRBV6-3 to TRBJ1-3; D uncertain. This sequence originates from a woman aged 30 to 39 with alopecia areata. Some clones in this sample may be carry-over from other donors' samples. CDR3 DNA sequence: TGTGCCAGCTCTTCCGACGGACCTCTCTCTGGAAACACCATATATTTT. Encoded protein: CASSSDGPLSGNTIYF.